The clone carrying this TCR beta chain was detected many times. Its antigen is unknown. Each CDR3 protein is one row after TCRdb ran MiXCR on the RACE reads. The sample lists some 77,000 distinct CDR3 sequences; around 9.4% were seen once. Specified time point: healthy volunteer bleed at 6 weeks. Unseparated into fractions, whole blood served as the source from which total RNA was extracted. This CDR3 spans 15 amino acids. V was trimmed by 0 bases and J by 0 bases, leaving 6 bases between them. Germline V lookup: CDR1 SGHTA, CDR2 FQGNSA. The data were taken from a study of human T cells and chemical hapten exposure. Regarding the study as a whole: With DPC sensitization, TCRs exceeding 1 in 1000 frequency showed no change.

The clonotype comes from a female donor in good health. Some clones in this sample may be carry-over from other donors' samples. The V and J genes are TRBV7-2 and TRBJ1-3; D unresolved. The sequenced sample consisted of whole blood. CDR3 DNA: TGTGCCAGCAGCTTAGCGGCAGCCTCTGGAAACACCATATATTTT. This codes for CASSLAAASGNTIYF.